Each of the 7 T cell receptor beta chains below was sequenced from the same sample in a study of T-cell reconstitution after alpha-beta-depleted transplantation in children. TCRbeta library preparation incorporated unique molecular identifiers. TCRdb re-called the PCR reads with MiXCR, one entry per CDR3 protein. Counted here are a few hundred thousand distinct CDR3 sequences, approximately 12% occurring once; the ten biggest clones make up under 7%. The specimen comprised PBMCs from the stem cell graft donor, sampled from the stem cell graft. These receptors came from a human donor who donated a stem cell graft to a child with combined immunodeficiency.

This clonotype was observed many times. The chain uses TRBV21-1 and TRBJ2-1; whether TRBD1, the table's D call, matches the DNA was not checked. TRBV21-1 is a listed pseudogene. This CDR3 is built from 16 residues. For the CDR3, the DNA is TGTGCCAGCAGCAAATTCTCGCGGGAGAGGGGTAATGAGCAGTTCTTC. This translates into CASSKFSRERGNEQFF.

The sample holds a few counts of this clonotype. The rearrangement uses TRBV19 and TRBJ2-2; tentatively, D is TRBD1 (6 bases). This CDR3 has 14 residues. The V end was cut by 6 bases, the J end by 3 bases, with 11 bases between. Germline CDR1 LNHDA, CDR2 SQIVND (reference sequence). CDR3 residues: CASSLRQDTGELFF. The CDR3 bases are TGTGCCAGTAGCCTCCGACAGGACACCGGGGAGCTGTTTTTT.

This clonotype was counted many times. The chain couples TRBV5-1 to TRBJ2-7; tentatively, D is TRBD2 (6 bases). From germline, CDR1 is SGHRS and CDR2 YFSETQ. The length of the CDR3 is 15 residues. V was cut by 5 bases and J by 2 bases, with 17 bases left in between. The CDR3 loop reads CASRKDYPKTYEQYF. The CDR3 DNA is TGCGCCAGCAGAAAGGACTATCCGAAAACCTACGAGCAGTACTTC.

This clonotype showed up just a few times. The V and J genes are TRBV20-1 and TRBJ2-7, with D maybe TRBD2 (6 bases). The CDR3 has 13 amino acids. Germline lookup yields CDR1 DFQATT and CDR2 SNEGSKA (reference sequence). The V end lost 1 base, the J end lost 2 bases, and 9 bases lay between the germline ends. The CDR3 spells CSARGGGAYEQYF. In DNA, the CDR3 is TGCAGTGCTAGAGGAGGAGGGGCCTACGAGCAGTACTTC.

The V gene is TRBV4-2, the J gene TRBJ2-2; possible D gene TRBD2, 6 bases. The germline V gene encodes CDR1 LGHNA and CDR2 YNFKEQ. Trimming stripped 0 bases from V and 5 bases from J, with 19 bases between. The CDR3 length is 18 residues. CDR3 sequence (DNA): TGTGCCAGCAGCCAAGATAGGCGGGGATACGGAGGGACCGGGGAGCTGTTTTTT. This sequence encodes CASSQDRRGYGGTGELFF.

In nucleotides, the CDR3 is TGTGCCAGCAGCCGACGGGCCTCTGGAAACACCATATATTTT. Its translation is CASSRRASGNTIYF. The chain has TRBV28 and TRBJ1-3; no clear D gene. Germline lookup yields CDR1 MDHEN and CDR2 SYDVKM. V dropped 6 bases and J dropped 0 bases, with 9 bases sitting between them. The CDR3 spans 14 residues.

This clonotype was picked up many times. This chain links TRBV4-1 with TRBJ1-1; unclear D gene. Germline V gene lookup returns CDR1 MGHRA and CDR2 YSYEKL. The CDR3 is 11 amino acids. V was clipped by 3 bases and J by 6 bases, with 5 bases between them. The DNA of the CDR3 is TGCGCCAGCAGCCAGACATCTGAAGCTTTCTTT. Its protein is CASSQTSEAFF.